This T cell receptor beta chain was sequenced in a study of T-cell reconstitution after alpha-beta-depleted transplantation in children. Using unique molecular identifiers, the investigators prepared the TCRbeta library. From the PCR reads, TCRdb called clonotypes with MiXCR, one entry per CDR3 protein. The sample records some 500,000 distinct CDR3 sequences, approximately 32% being singletons. This CDR3 region has 14 residues. Unmatched junction bases numbered 5, after V lost 5 bases and J lost 7 bases. Sequenced material: PBMCs from the stem cell graft donor, taken from the stem cell graft. J is TRBJ1-4 and V is TRBV12-3 or TRBV12-4; 9 nucleotides line up with TRBD1. The receptor was isolated from a human donor who donated a stem cell graft to a child with aplastic anemia. Here the CDR3 reads CASSLQGAGEKLFF. The CDR3 DNA reads TGTGCCAGCAGTCTACAGGGGGCGGGTGAAAAACTGTTTTTT.